This TCR beta chain was identified during a study of T cell responses to AZD1222 COVID-19 vaccine. About the study: Second doses were pooled across both intervals (about 4 or about 12 weeks). Study-level findings and limits: Only six AZD1222 recipients tested seropositive at baseline. Vaccine-related CD4 TCRs covered spike, predominating at 160-218 and 743-854. Unmutated variant regions reportedly attract nearly half of all spike-specific TCRs.

The V end was cut by 7 bases, the J end by 5 bases, with 8 bases between. Per the germline V gene, CDR1 is SNHLY and CDR2 is FYNNEI. This CDR3 comprises 11 residues. Sequenced by immunoSEQ multiplex PCR; TCRdb stores in-frame clones only, minus some. In the table there are 100,000 to 120,000 clones, about 82% of which are singletons. Note on this clone: Its antigen remains unidentified.

The genes are TRBV2 and TRBJ1-1; weak D call: TRBD1 (5 bases). This TCR derives from an adult in good health. Material: peripheral blood, obtained on day 0 of AZD1222 vaccination. This chain's CDR3 is CASTGRTEAFF. The CDR3 DNA reads TGTGCCAGCACAGGGCGGACTGAAGCTTTCTTT.